These T cell receptor beta chains were read from a single sample in a study of response to subunit inactivated influenza vaccine. Via MiXCR, TCRdb re-called the RT-PCR reads, giving one row per CDR3 protein. The profile covers approximately 700,000 distinct CDR3 sequences, with over 11% appearing a single time and 5.5% to 8% taken by the ten largest. This sample comprised PBMCs from blood, obtained approximately 15 days before vaccination. The origin of the receptors is a man in his fifties or sixties who received an inactivated influenza vaccine. The CDR3 runs from the conserved cysteine through the conserved F or W. The order of the fields is V gene, D gene, J gene, clone size, CDR3 DNA, CDR3 protein. A D gene is named only where the DNA matches it firmly. Size is stated for part of the rows, as once, few or many counts, or as a class when the clone is expanded.

V gene: TRBV5-1
D gene: NA
J gene: TRBJ2-3
clone size: many
CDR3 DNA: TGCGCCAGCAGGGATACGGCTAGCACAGATACGCAGTATTTT
CDR3 protein: CASRDTASTDTQYF

V gene: TRBV6-2/TRBV6-3
D gene: NA
J gene: TRBJ2-1
clone size: NA
CDR3 DNA: TGTGCCAGCCGGGACAACTCCTACAATGAGCAGTTCTTC
CDR3 protein: CASRDNSYNEQFF

V gene: TRBV20-1
D gene: NA
J gene: TRBJ1-5
clone size: few
CDR3 DNA: TGCAGTGTTCCGGAGGTCGGGGGGAGTATTCAGCCCCAGCATTTT
CDR3 protein: CSVPEVGGSIQPQHF

V gene: TRBV20-1
D gene: NA
J gene: TRBJ2-5
clone size: NA
CDR3 DNA: TGCAGTGCTAGAGAGTCGACTAGTAACCTTGAAGAGACCCAGTACTTC
CDR3 protein: CSARESTSNLEETQYF

V gene: TRBV20-1
D gene: NA
J gene: TRBJ2-3
clone size: NA
CDR3 DNA: TGCAGTGCTCCGAAGCGGAGAAACACAGATACGCAGTATTTT
CDR3 protein: CSAPKRRNTDTQYF

V gene: TRBV7-9
D gene: TRBD1
J gene: TRBJ2-2
clone size: few
CDR3 DNA: TGTGCCAGCAGACCCTACAGGGGCAAGAACACCGGGGAGCTGTTTTTT
CDR3 protein: CASRPYRGKNTGELFF

V gene: TRBV15
D gene: NA
J gene: TRBJ1-4
clone size: many
CDR3 DNA: TGTGCCACCAGCCACCGGGACAACTATAATGAAAAACTGTTTTTT
CDR3 protein: CATSHRDNYNEKLFF

V gene: TRBV7-2
D gene: NA
J gene: TRBJ1-2
clone size: NA
CDR3 DNA: TGTGCCAGCAGCTTAGATAGGGCAGCCGGAGGCTACACCTTC
CDR3 protein: CASSLDRAAGGYTF

V gene: TRBV5-1
D gene: NA
J gene: TRBJ1-4
clone size: NA
CDR3 DNA: TGCGCCAGCAGCTTGGAAGGTAGCGAAAAACTGTTTTTT
CDR3 protein: CASSLEGSEKLFF

V gene: TRBV6-2/TRBV6-3
D gene: TRBD1
J gene: TRBJ1-5
clone size: NA
CDR3 DNA: TGTGCCAGCAGTTACCTCCCGGGACAGGGTTTCCATCAGCCCCAGCATTTT
CDR3 protein: CASSYLPGQGFHQPQHF

V gene: TRBV11-3
D gene: NA
J gene: TRBJ1-5
clone size: few
CDR3 DNA: TGTGCCAGCAGCTTGTCTCACCCTGGCAATCAGCCCCAGCATTTT
CDR3 protein: CASSLSHPGNQPQHF

V gene: TRBV4-1
D gene: TRBD1
J gene: TRBJ1-5
clone size: NA
CDR3 DNA: TGCGCCAGCAGCCACCCGGGACAGGGCAATCAGCCCCAGCATTTT
CDR3 protein: CASSHPGQGNQPQHF

V gene: TRBV5-1
D gene: NA
J gene: TRBJ1-4
clone size: few
CDR3 DNA: TGCGCCAGCAGCACCGGGACATACGACGAAAAACTGTTTTTT
CDR3 protein: CASSTGTYDEKLFF

V gene: TRBV4-3
D gene: TRBD2
J gene: TRBJ2-5
clone size: NA
CDR3 DNA: TGCGCCAGCAGCCAAGTATGGTCTAGCGGGGGATTTGGAGAGACCCAGTACTTC
CDR3 protein: CASSQVWSSGGFGETQYF

V gene: TRBV20-1
D gene: NA
J gene: TRBJ2-7
clone size: few
CDR3 DNA: TGCAGTGCTACCGGTCGGGACACCTCCTACGAGCAGTACTTC
CDR3 protein: CSATGRDTSYEQYF

V gene: TRBV10-3
D gene: NA
J gene: TRBJ1-3
clone size: NA
CDR3 DNA: TGTGCCATCAGTGAGCCGAACATGGGACGGAGCTCTGGAAACACCATATATTTT
CDR3 protein: CAISEPNMGRSSGNTIYF

V gene: TRBV7-2
D gene: NA
J gene: TRBJ2-6
clone size: NA
CDR3 DNA: TGTGCCAGCAGCTCCTTGGGAGGTGGGGCCAACGTCCTGACTTTC
CDR3 protein: CASSSLGGGANVLTF

V gene: TRBV27
D gene: NA
J gene: TRBJ2-3
clone size: many
CDR3 DNA: TGTGCCAGCAGACTACTTAGACAGACAGATACGCAGTATTTT
CDR3 protein: CASRLLRQTDTQYF

V gene: TRBV20-1
D gene: TRBD2
J gene: TRBJ2-7
clone size: few
CDR3 DNA: TGCAGTGCTAGAGATCCGAGCGGGAGTTCCGACGAGCAGTACTTC
CDR3 protein: CSARDPSGSSDEQYF

V gene: TRBV5-1
D gene: TRBD2
J gene: TRBJ2-7
clone size: NA
CDR3 DNA: TGCGCCAGCACCGCGGGAGCGGGATCCTACGAGCAGTACTTC
CDR3 protein: CASTAGAGSYEQYF

V gene: TRBV6-1
D gene: NA
J gene: TRBJ2-7
clone size: NA
CDR3 DNA: TGTGCCAGCAGCATAACTTCTGCCATCTACGAGCAGTACTTC
CDR3 protein: CASSITSAIYEQYF

V gene: TRBV12-3/TRBV12-4
D gene: NA
J gene: TRBJ2-4
clone size: few
CDR3 DNA: TGTGCCAGCAGTTTAGCGGGGGGGCTAAACATTCAGTACTTC
CDR3 protein: CASSLAGGLNIQYF

V gene: TRBV27
D gene: NA
J gene: TRBJ2-7
clone size: few
CDR3 DNA: TGTGCCAGCAGTTTATCACAGACCTACGAGCAGTACTTC
CDR3 protein: CASSLSQTYEQYF

V gene: TRBV4-3
D gene: NA
J gene: TRBJ1-4
clone size: few
CDR3 DNA: TGCGCCAGCAGCCAAGATTTTGGGCTGGCTAATGAAAAACTGTTTTTT
CDR3 protein: CASSQDFGLANEKLFF

V gene: TRBV28
D gene: NA
J gene: TRBJ1-2
clone size: many
CDR3 DNA: TGTGCCAGCAGTTTATTGGCCCCTAGCCCTCGTGGGTCATACCGCACCTTC
CDR3 protein: CASSLLAPSPRGSYRTF

V gene: TRBV6-5
D gene: NA
J gene: TRBJ1-2
clone size: few
CDR3 DNA: TGTGCCAGCAGTTACTCCGAGGGGGTTAACTATGGCTACACCTTC
CDR3 protein: CASSYSEGVNYGYTF

V gene: TRBV6-2/TRBV6-3
D gene: NA
J gene: TRBJ2-2
clone size: many
CDR3 DNA: TGTGCCAGCAGAATGGGGAACACCGGGGAGCTGTTTTTT
CDR3 protein: CASRMGNTGELFF

V gene: TRBV4-1
D gene: NA
J gene: TRBJ1-5
clone size: NA
CDR3 DNA: TGCGCCAGCAGCCACCCCACGGGGAATCAGCCCCAGCATTTT
CDR3 protein: CASSHPTGNQPQHF

V gene: TRBV27
D gene: TRBD2
J gene: TRBJ2-3
clone size: NA
CDR3 DNA: TGTGCCAGCAGTGCCTTTGGCAGCGGGAGTACAGATACGCAGTATTTT
CDR3 protein: CASSAFGSGSTDTQYF

V gene: TRBV20-1
D gene: NA
J gene: TRBJ1-1
clone size: NA
CDR3 DNA: TGCAGTGCTAGCGCGAACACTGAAGCTTTCTTT
CDR3 protein: CSASANTEAFF

V gene: TRBV29-1
D gene: NA
J gene: TRBJ2-1
clone size: few
CDR3 DNA: TGCAGCGTTGCGGTACGGGGAGTGGGGGTATACAATGAGCAGTTCTTC
CDR3 protein: CSVAVRGVGVYNEQFF

V gene: TRBV27
D gene: NA
J gene: TRBJ2-3
clone size: many
CDR3 DNA: TGTGCCAGCAGTTACGGGCAGTTGGGAGTCACAGATACGCAGTATTTT
CDR3 protein: CASSYGQLGVTDTQYF

V gene: TRBV28
D gene: TRBD2
J gene: TRBJ2-1
clone size: many
CDR3 DNA: TGTGCCAGCAGGGGACTAGCCCAGTTCGGAGAGCAGTTCTTC
CDR3 protein: CASRGLAQFGEQFF

V gene: TRBV24-1
D gene: TRBD1
J gene: TRBJ2-3
clone size: NA
CDR3 DNA: TGTGCCACCAGTGATTCTACCGGGACAGGGTCCGATACGCAGTATTTT
CDR3 protein: CATSDSTGTGSDTQYF

V gene: TRBV12-3/TRBV12-4
D gene: NA
J gene: TRBJ2-7
clone size: NA
CDR3 DNA: TGTGCCAGCAGTTTCAGGGTGACCTACGACCAGTACTTC
CDR3 protein: CASSFRVTYDQYF

V gene: TRBV5-1
D gene: TRBD1
J gene: TRBJ1-5
clone size: few
CDR3 DNA: TGCGCCAGCAGCCGACCCGGGACAGCCAACAATCAGCCCCAGCATTTT
CDR3 protein: CASSRPGTANNQPQHF

V gene: TRBV7-2
D gene: TRBD1
J gene: TRBJ1-6
clone size: NA
CDR3 DNA: TGTGCCAGCAGCCTTGGACAGGCAGGGTACGGAATTTCACCCCTCCACTTT
CDR3 protein: CASSLGQAGYGISPLHF

V gene: TRBV12-3/TRBV12-4
D gene: NA
J gene: TRBJ1-5
clone size: many
CDR3 DNA: TGTGCCAGCAGTTTACAGTGGCAGCCCCAGCATTTT
CDR3 protein: CASSLQWQPQHF

V gene: TRBV4-2
D gene: NA
J gene: TRBJ1-5
clone size: NA
CDR3 DNA: TGTGCCAGCAGCCAGTACAGTAGCAATCAGCCCCAGCATTTT
CDR3 protein: CASSQYSSNQPQHF

V gene: TRBV12-3/TRBV12-4
D gene: TRBD1
J gene: TRBJ2-5
clone size: NA
CDR3 DNA: TGTGCCAGCAGTTACGAACAGGGGACGAAGACCCAGTACTTC
CDR3 protein: CASSYEQGTKTQYF

V gene: TRBV9
D gene: TRBD2
J gene: TRBJ2-7
clone size: many
CDR3 DNA: TGTGCCAGCAGCCCCACCGGGACTACCTACGAGCAGTACTTC
CDR3 protein: CASSPTGTTYEQYF

V gene: TRBV24-1
D gene: TRBD1
J gene: TRBJ2-3
clone size: NA
CDR3 DNA: TGTGCCACCAGTGATCATAGGACAGGGGGCACAGATACGCAGTATTTT
CDR3 protein: CATSDHRTGGTDTQYF